This entry lists 27 T cell receptor beta chains sequenced from one sample in a study of human T cells and chemical hapten exposure (dated by TCRdb to the early 2020s). The protocol used for the library was RACE. The instrument given in TCRdb is NextSeq 500. Using fastp at Q25 and MiXCR, TCRdb reprocessed the public reads and kept productive beta chains. Entries are consolidated by CDR3 protein sequence, retaining the most common genes and DNA. This sample has 100,000 or so distinct CDR3 sequences in its table, and 34% of those were observed once. The ten largest clones capture roughly 3% of the sample. The intended sense of this specimen's time point label: patch test 3, about 24 weeks after DPC sensitization. According to the study, the label for this sample's treatment or condition signals: therapeutic diphenylcyclopropenone sensitization with weekly scalp DPC. The sample here was whole blood, taken in connection with sensitization to the hapten diphenylcyclopropenone (DPC). All receptors come from a man aged 40-49 years with alopecia areata. Some clones in this sample may be carry-over from other donors' samples.

This clonotype was picked up a small number of times. The rearrangement links TRBV4-2 to TRBJ2-3; 10 nucleotides agree with TRBD2. V trimming: 2 bases; J trimming: 4 bases; junction bases outside the gene matches: 6. Germline V gene sequence: CDR1 LGHNA, CDR2 YNFKEQ. The CDR3 totals 16 residues. CDR3 residues: CASSQTGTSVSDTQYF. CDR3 DNA: TGTGCCAGCAGCCAAACCGGGACTAGCGTATCAGATACGCAGTATTTT.

The chain employs TRBV24-1 and TRBJ2-1; TRBD2 agrees at 10 bases. The CDR3 loop spans 16 amino acids. Per germline, CDR1 KGHDR and CDR2 SFDVKD. V lost 0 bases to trimming and J lost 3 bases; unmatched junction nucleotides: 1. Here the CDR3 reads CATSDLRLAGYNEQFF. CDR3 nucleotide sequence: TGTGCCACCAGTGATTTGCGACTAGCGGGCTACAATGAGCAGTTCTTC.

V and J are TRBV12-5 and TRBJ1-5, with TRBD1 matching 8 bases. Trimming removed 4 bases from V and 3 bases from J; junction bases left unmatched: 8. The CDR3 totals 16 residues. Germline-derived CDR1 and CDR2 are LGHNT and FRNRAP. As DNA, the CDR3 is TGTGCTAGTGGTTCCGGACAGGGAATCTCCAATCAGCCCCAGCATTTT. It is translated as CASGSGQGISNQPQHF.

This rearrangement joins TRBV4-2 to TRBJ1-6; D remains ambiguous. The V gene's germline CDR1 is LGHNA and CDR2 YNFKEQ. CDR3 length: 15 amino acids. V was pared by 0 bases and J by 8 bases, with 11 bases between. DNA for the CDR3: TGTGCCAGCAGCCAAGATCCGGGAAGGGATTCACCCCTCCACTTT. This sequence encodes CASSQDPGRDSPLHF.

The chain has TRBV24-1 and TRBJ2-5, with D possibly being TRBD2 (5 bases). CDR3 size: 13 residues. V lost 0 bases, J lost 7 bases, and 8 bases lay in between. Germline CDR1 and CDR2: KGHDR and SFDVKD. The chain's CDR3 is CATSDLRGSTQYF. Written as DNA, the CDR3 is TGTGCCACCAGTGATTTGCGAGGGTCGACCCAGTACTTC.

This clonotype was picked up a small number of times. J is TRBJ2-7 and V is TRBV5-5, with D possibly matching TRBD1 (6 bases). The length of the CDR3 is 15 residues. The germline CDR1 and CDR2 sequences are SGHKS and YYEKEE (reference sequence). With 2 bases removed from V and 4 bases from J, the gap between germline ends came to 16 bases. In DNA, the CDR3 is TGTGCCAGCAGCTTAGCAGAGGGACATTTTTACGAGCAGTACTTC. Residues: CASSLAEGHFYEQYF.

The chain has TRBV4-3 and TRBJ2-4; 10 bases are a match to TRBD2. V trimming: 0 bases; J trimming: 8 bases; junction bases outside the gene matches: 7. Germline values: CDR1 LGHNA, CDR2 YSLEER. The CDR3 runs to 16 residues. CDR3 sequence: CASSQDLTSGKHIQYF. CDR3 DNA sequence: TGCGCCAGCAGCCAAGATCTAACTAGCGGGAAACACATTCAGTACTTC.

DNA for the CDR3: TGTGCCAGCAGCTCCCGGGGGGGCTACGCGAAGGAAAAACTGTTTTTT. Its translation: CASSSRGGYAKEKLFF. The rearrangement uses TRBV11-3 and TRBJ1-4; D perhaps matches TRBD1 (6 bases). V lost 4 bases and J lost 8, with 20 bases in between. Germline CDR1 and CDR2: SGHNT and YENEEA. The CDR3 has 16 amino acids.

The CDR3 region has the DNA TGCAGTGCTGACCGGGCCTTACAAGAGACCCAGTACTTC. This encodes CSADRALQETQYF. The V gene is TRBV20-1, the J gene TRBJ2-5, with no clear D. With 5 bases removed from V and 2 bases from J, the gap between germline ends came to 12 bases. CDR1 is DFQATT, CDR2 SNEGSKA, per germline (reference sequence). The CDR3 is 13 residues long.

This rearrangement joins TRBV6-5 to TRBJ2-1, with TRBD2 as a possible D gene (5 bases). V shed 5 bases and J shed 10 bases, with 12 bases lying between them. CDR1 and CDR2 from the germline V gene are MNHEY and SVGAGI. CDR3 size: 12 residues. As DNA, the CDR3 is TGTGCCAGCAGTCTACCCCCGGGGGAGCAGTTCTTC. It specifies CASSLPPGEQFF.

The chain joins TRBV6-6 to TRBJ2-3; the D is unclear. In germline, CDR1 is MNHNY, CDR2 SVGAGI (reference sequence). V gave up 5 bases and J gave up 4 bases, with 13 bases separating them. The CDR3 is 14 residues long. CDR3 sequence reads: CASSRHKDSDTQYF. DNA for the CDR3: TGTGCCAGCAGTCGTCATAAGGATTCAGATACGCAGTATTTT.

The rearrangement uses TRBV3-1 and TRBJ1-4; TRBD1 matches at 10 bases. The CDR3 runs to 15 residues. V shed 2 bases, J shed 6 bases, and the junction held 3 bases outside the gene matches. Germline assignment: CDR1 LGHDT and CDR2 YNNKEL (reference sequence). CDR3 sequence reads: CASSQYGTGDEKLFF. Here the CDR3 DNA reads TGTGCCAGCAGCCAATACGGGACAGGGGATGAAAAACTGTTTTTT. Using reference TRBV3-1 and TRBJ1-4 for the parts outside the CDR3, the full variable domain is DTAVSQTPKYLVTQMGNDKSIKCEQNLGHDTMYWYKQDSKKFLKIMFSYNNKELIINETVPNRFSPKSPDKAHLNLHINSLELGDSAVYFCASSQYGTGDEKLFFGSGTQLSVL.

This clonotype showed up just a few times. The J gene is TRBJ2-5, the V gene TRBV7-2; D call uncertain. CDR3 length: 13 residues. The germline V and J ends were trimmed by 4 bases and 4 bases, with 10 bases remaining between them. The germline V gene has CDR1 SGHTA and CDR2 FQGNSA. As DNA, the CDR3 is TGTGCCAGCAGCTCGCCCATCCCAGAGACCCAGTACTTC. Protein product: CASSSPIPETQYF.

This clonotype was observed a handful of times. V usage is TRBV6-2 or TRBV6-3 and J usage is TRBJ2-7; D not certain. From germline, CDR1 is MNHEY and CDR2 SVGEGT. Trimming pared 6 bases from V and 0 bases from J, leaving 12 bases between. The CDR3 consists of 14 residues. The CDR3 loop is CASSLHGNSYEQYV. The CDR3 DNA sequence: TGTGCCAGCAGCCTCCATGGCAACTCCTACGAGCAGTACGTC.

The sample holds a few counts of this clonotype. V gene TRBV6-2 or TRBV6-3 combines with J gene TRBJ2-1, with 8 bases identical to TRBD1. The length of the CDR3 is 14 residues. V shed 5 bases and J 4 bases; nucleotides not matched to a gene: 4. The germline CDR1 and CDR2 sequences are MNHEY and SVGEGT. The CDR3 nucleotides are TGTGCCAGCAGTCCCGGGACAGGTTACAATGAGCAGTTCTTC. It codes for CASSPGTGYNEQFF.

A few counts support this clonotype. V and J are TRBV29-1 and TRBJ2-5; D not certain. With 5 bases removed from V and 3 bases from J, the gap between germline ends came to 7 bases. The CDR3 covers 11 residues. Germline V gene lookup returns CDR1 SQVTM and CDR2 ANQGSEA. The CDR3 sequence: CSVNPEETQYF. CDR3 nucleotides: TGCAGCGTTAACCCCGAAGAGACCCAGTACTTC.

The rearrangement uses TRBV5-6 and TRBJ2-2; possible D gene TRBD1, 5 bases. CDR1 and CDR2 (germline): SGHDT, YYEEEE. CDR3 length: 16 residues. V dropped 1 base and J dropped 4 bases, with 14 bases sitting between them. The CDR3 loop is CASSLSMGRGTGELFF. Here the CDR3 DNA reads TGTGCCAGCAGCTTGTCCATGGGGCGCGGCACCGGGGAGCTGTTTTTT.

This clonotype was counted a few times. This chain links TRBV29-1 with TRBJ2-7; D is possibly TRBD1 (5 bases). CDR1 is SQVTM, CDR2 ANQGSEA, per germline. V lost 4 bases and J 3 bases, leaving 16 bases between the germline ends. This CDR3 comprises 14 residues. The CDR3 region is CSVAPGQGSYEQYF. For the CDR3, the DNA is TGCAGCGTTGCGCCTGGGCAGGGAAGCTACGAGCAGTACTTC.

This clonotype occurred a few times. The J gene is TRBJ2-1, the V gene TRBV18; D possibly corresponds to TRBD2 (7 bases). The CDR3 runs to 15 residues. Trimming stripped 6 bases from V and 10 bases from J, with 22 bases between. The V gene's germline CDR1 is KGHSH and CDR2 LQKENI. CDR3 amino acids: CASSPSERGQGEQFF. In DNA form, the CDR3 reads TGTGCCAGCTCCCCCTCCGAGCGGGGCCAGGGGGAGCAGTTCTTC.

The chain has TRBV7-8 and TRBJ1-4; maybe TRBD1 (5 bases). This CDR3 is built from 16 residues. Between the trimmed V and J ends, which lost 5 bases and 8 bases, there was a span of 21 bases. The germline gives CDR1 SGHVS, CDR2 FQNEAQ. The DNA for the CDR3 is TGTGCCAGCAGCCAAGGAAATACTTTATGGGGGGAAAAACTGTTTTTT. Protein: CASSQGNTLWGEKLFF.

In its sample, this clonotype was seen a few times. V is TRBV12-3 or TRBV12-4 and J is TRBJ2-3, with 11 positions matching TRBD2. V trimming: 5 bases; J trimming: 2 bases; junction bases outside the gene matches: 3. The CDR3 is 15 amino acids. The CDR3 here is CASSRLAGNTDTQYF. DNA of the CDR3: TGTGCCAGCAGTCGACTAGCGGGAAACACAGATACGCAGTATTTT.

This rearrangement joins TRBV2 to TRBJ2-3; D possibly corresponds to TRBD1 (5 bases). V lost 4 bases, J lost 6 bases, and 26 bases lay in between. CDR3 length equals 18 residues. From germline, CDR1 is SNHLY and CDR2 FYNNEI. This CDR3 is CASSVKAYSRTQMDTQYF. CDR3 coding DNA: TGTGCCAGCAGTGTAAAGGCGTACTCGAGGACACAAATGGATACGCAGTATTTT.

The V gene is TRBV27, the J gene TRBJ2-7; D gene uncertain. This CDR3 is 11 amino acids long. Per germline, CDR1 MNHEY and CDR2 SMNVEV (reference sequence). Trimming removed 8 bases from V and 3 bases from J, with 8 bases in between. The CDR3 nucleotides read TGTGCCAGCGGTACAGACTACGAGCAGTACGTC. This encodes CASGTDYEQYV.

This clonotype was counted only a few times. This chain uses TRBV5-1 with TRBJ2-5; D not resolved. V was trimmed by 1 base and J by 2 bases, leaving 9 bases between them. CDR1 is SGHRS, CDR2 YFSETQ, per germline. This CDR3 has 14 amino acids. The CDR3 spells CASSLLDQQETQYF. Written as DNA, the CDR3 is TGCGCCAGCAGCTTGTTAGACCAACAAGAGACCCAGTACTTC.

This clonotype occurred a few times. The gene calls are TRBV14 and TRBJ2-3; 7 bases line up with TRBD2. This CDR3 region has 17 residues. Germline-derived CDR1 and CDR2 are SGHDN and FVKESK. V lost 4 bases and J lost 0; bases outside the gene matches: 10. CDR3 coding DNA: TGTGCCAGCAGCCGGAGCCAAGCGGGATATAGCACAGATACGCAGTATTTT. It translates to CASSRSQAGYSTDTQYF.

The chain carries TRBV12-3 or TRBV12-4 and TRBJ1-2; possibly TRBD1 for D (5 bases). V was shortened by 3 bases and J by 8 bases, with 10 bases between the two germline ends. The CDR3 has 12 residues. The CDR3 sequence is CASSLGGGGYTF. The CDR3 region has the DNA TGTGCCAGCAGTTTGGGGGGGGGGGGCTACACCTTC.

V and J are TRBV3-1 and TRBJ2-7; D may be TRBD2 (7 bases). Germline CDR1 is LGHDT and CDR2 is YNNKEL (reference sequence). This CDR3 is 14 amino acids long. Trimming removed 2 bases at V and 3 bases at J, with 11 bases between. CDR3 in DNA: TGTGCCAGCAGCCAATCGGGGGGCAGCTACGAGCAGTACTTC. Protein: CASSQSGGSYEQYF.